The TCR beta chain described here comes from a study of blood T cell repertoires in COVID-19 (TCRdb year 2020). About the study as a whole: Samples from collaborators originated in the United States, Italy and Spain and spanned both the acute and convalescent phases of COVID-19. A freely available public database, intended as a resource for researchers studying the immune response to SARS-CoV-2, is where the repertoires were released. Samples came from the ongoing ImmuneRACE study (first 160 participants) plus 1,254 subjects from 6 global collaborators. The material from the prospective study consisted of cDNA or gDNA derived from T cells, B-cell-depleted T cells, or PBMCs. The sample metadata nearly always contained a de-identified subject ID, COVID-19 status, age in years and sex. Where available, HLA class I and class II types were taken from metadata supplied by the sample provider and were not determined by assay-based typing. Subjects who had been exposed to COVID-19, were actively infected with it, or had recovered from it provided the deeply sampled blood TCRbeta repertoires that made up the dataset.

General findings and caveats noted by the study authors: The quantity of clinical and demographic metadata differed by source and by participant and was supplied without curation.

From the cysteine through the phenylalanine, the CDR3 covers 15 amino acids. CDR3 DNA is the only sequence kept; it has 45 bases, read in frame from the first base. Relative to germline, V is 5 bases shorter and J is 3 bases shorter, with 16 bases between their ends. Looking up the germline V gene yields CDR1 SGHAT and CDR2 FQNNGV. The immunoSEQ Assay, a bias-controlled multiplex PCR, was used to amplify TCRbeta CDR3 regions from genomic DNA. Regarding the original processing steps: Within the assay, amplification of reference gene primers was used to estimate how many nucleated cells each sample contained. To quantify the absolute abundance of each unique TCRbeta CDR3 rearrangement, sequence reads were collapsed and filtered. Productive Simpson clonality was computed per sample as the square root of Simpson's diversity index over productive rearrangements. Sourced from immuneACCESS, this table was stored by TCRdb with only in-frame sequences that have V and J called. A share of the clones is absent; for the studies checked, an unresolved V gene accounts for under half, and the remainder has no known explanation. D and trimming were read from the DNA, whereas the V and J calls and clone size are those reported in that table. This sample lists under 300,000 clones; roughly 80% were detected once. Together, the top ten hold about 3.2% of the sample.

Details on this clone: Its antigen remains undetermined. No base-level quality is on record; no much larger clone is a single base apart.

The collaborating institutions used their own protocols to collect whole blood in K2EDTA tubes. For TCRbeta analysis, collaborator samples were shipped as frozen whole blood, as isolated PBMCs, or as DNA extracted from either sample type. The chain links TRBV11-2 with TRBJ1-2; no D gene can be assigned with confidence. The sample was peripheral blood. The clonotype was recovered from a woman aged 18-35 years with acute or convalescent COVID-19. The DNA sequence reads TGTGCCAGCAGCCCTGGAGGGTGGGATTACTATGGCTACACCTTC. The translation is CASSPGGWDYYGYTF.